A selection of T cell receptor beta chains follows, all from one sample in a study of T cells expressing NK-cell markers. TCRdb reprocessed the 5' RACE reads and reports one entry per CDR3 protein, with no DNA. In all, the sample yields 300,000 to 500,000 distinct CDR3 sequences. Material for sequencing was blood T cells: a sorted CD56 or NKG2C T cell subset, CD4+ or CD8+ T cells, or bulk PBMC T cells (not recorded which). These receptors originate from a woman between 45 and 60 years old in good health. Each CDR3 is given with its conserved first and last residue.

v_call: TRBV2; j_call: TRBJ1-1; cdr3_aa: CASSHGTGQMNTEAFF
v_call: TRBV20-1; j_call: TRBJ2-1; cdr3_aa: CSASPGLNEQFF
v_call: TRBV12-3/TRBV12-4; j_call: TRBJ1-1; cdr3_aa: CASSLRGNSNTEAFF
v_call: TRBV10-3; j_call: TRBJ1-1; cdr3_aa: CAISDLRTSTEAFF
v_call: TRBV5-1; j_call: TRBJ2-7; cdr3_aa: CASTGPGVHGVLEQYF
v_call: TRBV9; j_call: TRBJ2-2; cdr3_aa: CASSVGLAGSHTGELFF
v_call: TRBV10-3; j_call: TRBJ2-7; cdr3_aa: CAISESPGLETYEQYF
v_call: TRBV27; j_call: TRBJ1-4; cdr3_aa: CASRDRGREKLFF
v_call: TRBV6-2/TRBV6-3; j_call: TRBJ2-1; cdr3_aa: CASSYSAGPYNEQFF
v_call: TRBV7-9; j_call: TRBJ2-2; cdr3_aa: CASSSRTSTNTGELFF
v_call: TRBV12-3/TRBV12-4; j_call: TRBJ1-6; cdr3_aa: CASSRGGQNYNSPLHF
v_call: TRBV12-3/TRBV12-4; j_call: TRBJ1-5; cdr3_aa: CATQLGRGGNQPQHF
v_call: TRBV3-1; j_call: TRBJ1-1; cdr3_aa: CASSHSSATEAFF
v_call: TRBV20-1; j_call: TRBJ2-5; cdr3_aa: CSAPTGGLETQYF
v_call: TRBV30; j_call: TRBJ2-5; cdr3_aa: CAWSVLTLETQYF
v_call: TRBV29-1; j_call: TRBJ2-2; cdr3_aa: CSVSGTSGPRGAGELFF
v_call: TRBV5-1; j_call: TRBJ1-5; cdr3_aa: CASSLGVDWPQHF
v_call: TRBV7-6; j_call: TRBJ2-3; cdr3_aa: CASSVSGTSYF
v_call: TRBV24-1; j_call: TRBJ2-2; cdr3_aa: CATSDRTGGNTGELFF
v_call: TRBV12-3/TRBV12-4; j_call: TRBJ1-1; cdr3_aa: CASSLGTTTEAFF
v_call: TRBV18; j_call: TRBJ2-7; cdr3_aa: CASSPRFSVFREASYEQYF
v_call: TRBV10-3; j_call: TRBJ2-3; cdr3_aa: CATGTSGRWGTDTQYF
v_call: TRBV5-1; j_call: TRBJ1-2; cdr3_aa: CASSSFSDSVQGAHGYTF
v_call: TRBV3-1; j_call: TRBJ2-1; cdr3_aa: CASSQQGEQFF
v_call: TRBV28; j_call: TRBJ2-4; cdr3_aa: CASRTHRDPPLMYIQYF
v_call: TRBV5-1; j_call: TRBJ2-3; cdr3_aa: CASSLFIAGGRADTQYF
v_call: TRBV4-2; j_call: TRBJ2-5; cdr3_aa: CASSQDHSGSQETQYF
v_call: TRBV20-1; j_call: TRBJ2-4; cdr3_aa: CSARDTGFLDIQYF
v_call: TRBV29-1; j_call: TRBJ1-2; cdr3_aa: CSVPSAGGYTF
v_call: TRBV7-9; j_call: TRBJ1-5; cdr3_aa: CASSSGSSNQPQHF
v_call: TRBV19; j_call: TRBJ2-1; cdr3_aa: CASRVLAGGYNEQFF
v_call: TRBV20-1; j_call: TRBJ2-1; cdr3_aa: CSATRANNEQFF
v_call: TRBV5-1; j_call: TRBJ2-7; cdr3_aa: CASSGSGSIYEQYF
v_call: TRBV20-1; j_call: TRBJ2-1; cdr3_aa: CSAIDVGAFSYNEQFF
v_call: TRBV29-1; j_call: TRBJ1-2; cdr3_aa: CSAPTPPYGYTF
v_call: TRBV20-1; j_call: TRBJ1-4; cdr3_aa: CSARLHWFNEKLFF
v_call: TRBV29-1; j_call: TRBJ2-3; cdr3_aa: CSVDSLTGRGFYWDTQYF
v_call: TRBV5-1; j_call: TRBJ1-4; cdr3_aa: CASSSEGATNEKLFF
v_call: TRBV5-8; j_call: TRBJ2-7; cdr3_aa: CASSLRHSYEQYF
v_call: TRBV29-1; j_call: TRBJ2-3; cdr3_aa: CAERVRTDTQYF
v_call: TRBV6-5; j_call: TRBJ2-3; cdr3_aa: CASSSELELTDTQYF
v_call: TRBV12-3/TRBV12-4; j_call: TRBJ2-5; cdr3_aa: CASLRPHAEETQYF
v_call: TRBV29-1; j_call: TRBJ2-6; cdr3_aa: CSVDDPGTGGGGANVLTF
v_call: TRBV7-9; j_call: TRBJ1-2; cdr3_aa: CASSLAGHGATNYGYTF
v_call: TRBV24-1; j_call: TRBJ2-5; cdr3_aa: CATSDFGRERAQYF
v_call: TRBV6-5; j_call: TRBJ2-3; cdr3_aa: CASSYYGLGTQYF
v_call: TRBV3-1; j_call: TRBJ2-7; cdr3_aa: CASSQGGGTSSYEQYF
v_call: TRBV10-3; j_call: TRBJ2-3; cdr3_aa: CAISESSETTSSGTDTQYF
v_call: TRBV5-1; j_call: TRBJ1-4; cdr3_aa: CASSLVGQGNEKLFF
v_call: TRBV27; j_call: TRBJ2-5; cdr3_aa: CASSLFRQEGETQYF
v_call: TRBV29-1; j_call: TRBJ2-7; cdr3_aa: CSAQGTSGSMGEQYF
v_call: TRBV20-1; j_call: TRBJ1-2; cdr3_aa: CSAREAEHYGYTF
v_call: TRBV7-9; j_call: TRBJ1-2; cdr3_aa: CASSLSTGGRGNYGYTF
v_call: TRBV6-5; j_call: TRBJ2-2; cdr3_aa: CASKRNTGELFF
v_call: TRBV29-1; j_call: TRBJ1-1; cdr3_aa: CSVGEVNVAFF
v_call: TRBV6-1; j_call: TRBJ2-7; cdr3_aa: CASSAWGLAGTYEQYF
v_call: TRBV5-1; j_call: TRBJ2-6; cdr3_aa: CASSGGVSSGANVLTF